The rows below give T cell receptor beta chains drawn from one sample of a study of Ad26.COV2.S vaccination and SARS-CoV-2 variants. This table comes from immunoSEQ multiplex PCR, and its TCRdb copy is limited to in-frame clones, with some not included. The data contain 180,000 or so clones, about 83% of them singletons. Sample: peripheral blood, taken after recovery from COVID-19. The receptors come from a human donor who had recovered from COVID-19. The CDR3 runs from the conserved cysteine through the conserved F or W. D genes are given only for firm matches. Not every row has a clone size; where given, it reads once, few, many or a size class.

NA,NA,TRBV5-1,TRBJ1-1,TGCGCCAGCAGCCTGCTGGGGGCTGGAACTGAAGCTTTCTTT,CASSLLGAGTEAFF
NA,NA,TRBV9,TRBJ2-7,TGTGCCAGCAGCGTAGGTCGCGGGGCACCTTACGAGCAGTACTTC,CASSVGRGAPYEQYF
NA,TRBD1,TRBV19,TRBJ2-7,TGTGCCAGTAGTCCCGGGACAGGGGGTGCGATAATGTGGCAGTACTTC,CASSPGTGGAIMWQYF
NA,TRBD1,TRBV6-6,TRBJ1-1,TGTGCCAGCAGTCCCAGGGGGACAGGGGGTTTAGGGACTGAAGCTTTCTTT,CASSPRGTGGLGTEAFF
NA,NA,TRBV6-2/TRBV6-3,TRBJ2-5,TGTGCCAGCAGTTTCTCAGCTCCGCCTTATGAGACCCAGTACTTC,CASSFSAPPYETQYF
once,NA,TRBV12-3/TRBV12-4,TRBJ2-7,TGTGCCAGCAGCCCCACCTTATACGAGCAGTACTTC,CASSPTLYEQYF
NA,TRBD2,TRBV3-1/TRBV3-2,TRBJ2-7,TGTGCCAGCAGCTACGGGACTAGCGGGAGGTCCTACGAGCAGTACTTC,CASSYGTSGRSYEQYF
few,TRBD1,TRBV6-5,TRBJ2-7,TGTGCCAGCGCAACAGGGGGCGAAAGAAACGAGCAGTACTTC,CASATGGERNEQYF
few,NA,TRBV7-9,TRBJ1-5,TGTGCCAGCAGCCTCCCGGGGGGACCCCAGCATTTT,CASSLPGGPQHF
NA,TRBD2,TRBV2,TRBJ2-7,TGTGCCAGCAGCCCCGGGACTACGGTAGGCGAGCAGTACTTC,CASSPGTTVGEQYF
NA,TRBD2,TRBV2,TRBJ2-7,TGTGCCAGCAGGCCGGGACTAGCGGGAATGAGTTCCTACGAGCAGTACTTC,CASRPGLAGMSSYEQYF
few,TRBD1,TRBV13,TRBJ1-2,TGTGCCAGCAGCCCCCGCCCCAAGACAGGGAGACACTATGGCTACACCTTC,CASSPRPKTGRHYGYTF
few,NA,TRBV19,TRBJ1-3,TGTGCCAGTAGTGGGTACACAGGGAAAAGAAGAAACACCATATATTTT,CASSGYTGKRRNTIYF
NA,NA,TRBV30,TRBJ1-4,TGTGCCTATCGTACCTACGCCAGGGGAGGGGAAAAACTGTTTTTT,CAYRTYARGGEKLFF
NA,TRBD2,TRBV5-1,TRBJ2-3,TGCGCCAGCAGCTTGGAGTCTAGCGGGTTAGCAGATACGCAGTATTTT,CASSLESSGLADTQYF
once,NA,TRBV2,TRBJ2-3,TGTGCCAGACAAATAGCGGAGGGCGGCGATACGCAGTATTTT,CARQIAEGGDTQYF
NA,TRBD1,TRBV7-9,TRBJ2-5,TGTGCCAGCAGCGTGGGACAGGGGAGGGAGACCCAGTACTTC,CASSVGQGRETQYF
few,NA,TRBV6-5,TRBJ1-1,TGTGCCAGCGGAGGGACCACTGAAGCTTTCTTT,CASGGTTEAFF
few,NA,TRBV3-1/TRBV3-2,TRBJ2-7,TGTGCCAGCAGCCAAGGGTCTCCCTACGAGCAGTACTTC,CASSQGSPYEQYF
NA,TRBD1,TRBV5-1,TRBJ2-7,TGCGCCAGCAGACAGGACAGGGGGCTAACCTACGAGCAGTACTTC,CASRQDRGLTYEQYF
NA,NA,TRBV5-1,TRBJ1-1,TGCGCCAGCAGCTTGACGGGGCCCCAAAGGAACACTGAAGCTTTCTTT,CASSLTGPQRNTEAFF
NA,TRBD1,TRBV6-4,TRBJ2-7,TGTGCCAGCCGACTGAGGGAAACCACAGGGGGCGCCTTGAGTGAGCAGTACTTC,CASRLRETTGGALSEQYF
NA,NA,TRBV3-1/TRBV3-2,TRBJ2-1,TGTGCCAGCAGCCAGGGATTGGGGCCGAGCTCCTACAATGAGCAGTTCTTC,CASSQGLGPSSYNEQFF
NA,NA,TRBV7-9,TRBJ2-7,TGTGCCAGCAGTCCCGGCGATCTTATCTACGAGCAGTACTTC,CASSPGDLIYEQYF
NA,NA,TRBV11-2,TRBJ1-1,TGTGCCAGCAGCTTAGCCCCAGGGGCCGTAAGCTGGGCTTTCTTT,CASSLAPGAVSWAFF
NA,TRBD1,TRBV7-9,TRBJ2-3,TGTGCCAGCAGCTCAAGACAGGGTCCGAGCACAGATACGCAGTATTTT,CASSSRQGPSTDTQYF
NA,TRBD1,TRBV3-1/TRBV3-2,TRBJ1-3,TGTGCCAGCAGCCCAGGGGACAGGGGGCTTAGAAACACCATATATTTT,CASSPGDRGLRNTIYF
NA,NA,TRBV25-1,TRBJ1-1,TGTGCCAGCAGTAAAAACAGTGGAGTGGTCCATGAAGCTTTCTTT,CASSKNSGVVHEAFF